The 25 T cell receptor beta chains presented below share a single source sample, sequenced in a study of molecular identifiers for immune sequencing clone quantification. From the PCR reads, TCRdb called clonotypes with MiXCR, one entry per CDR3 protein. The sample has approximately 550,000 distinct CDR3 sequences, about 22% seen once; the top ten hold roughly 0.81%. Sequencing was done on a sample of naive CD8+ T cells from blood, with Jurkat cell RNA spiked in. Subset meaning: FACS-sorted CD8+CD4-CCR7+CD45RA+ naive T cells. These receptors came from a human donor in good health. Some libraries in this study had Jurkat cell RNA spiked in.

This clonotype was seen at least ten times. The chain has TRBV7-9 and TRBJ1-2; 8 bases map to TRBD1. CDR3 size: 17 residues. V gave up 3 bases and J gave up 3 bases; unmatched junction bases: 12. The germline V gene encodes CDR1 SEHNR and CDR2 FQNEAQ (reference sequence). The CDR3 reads CASSFGAGGISDYGYTF. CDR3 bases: TGTGCCAGCAGCTTTGGAGCAGGGGGCATTTCTGACTATGGCTACACCTTC.

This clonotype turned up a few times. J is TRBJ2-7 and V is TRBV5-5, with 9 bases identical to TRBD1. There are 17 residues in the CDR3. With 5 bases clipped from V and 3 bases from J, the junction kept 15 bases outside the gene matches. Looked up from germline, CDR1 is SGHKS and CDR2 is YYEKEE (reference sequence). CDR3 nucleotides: TGTGCCAGCAGGAATGCTCCGGGACAGGGTTCTAACTACGAGCAGTACTTC. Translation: CASRNAPGQGSNYEQYF.

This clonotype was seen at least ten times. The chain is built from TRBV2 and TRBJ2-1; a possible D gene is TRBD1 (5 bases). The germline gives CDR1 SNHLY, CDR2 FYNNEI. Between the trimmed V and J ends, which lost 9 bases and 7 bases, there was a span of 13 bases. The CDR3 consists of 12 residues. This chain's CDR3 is CARGAPDNEQFF. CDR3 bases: TGTGCCAGAGGGGCTCCCGATAATGAGCAGTTCTTC.

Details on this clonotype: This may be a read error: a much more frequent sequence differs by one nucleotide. The CDR3 bases are TGTGCCACCAGTGATTCTGATAGGAGCTTTGGGGCCAACGTCCTGACTTTC. This gives the protein CATSDSDRSFGANVLTF. The rearrangement links TRBV24-1 to TRBJ2-6; no reliable D call. V lost 2 bases and J lost 3, with 13 bases in between. Germline assignment: CDR1 KGHDR and CDR2 SFDVKD. This CDR3 region has 17 residues.

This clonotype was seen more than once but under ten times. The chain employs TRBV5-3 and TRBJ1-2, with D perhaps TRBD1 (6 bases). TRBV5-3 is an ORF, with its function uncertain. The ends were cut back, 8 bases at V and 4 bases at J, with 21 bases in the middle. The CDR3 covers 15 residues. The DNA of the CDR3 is TGTGCCAGCAGCCCGGCCGGGACAACCGGCTATGGCTACACCTTC. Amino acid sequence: CASSPAGTTGYGYTF.

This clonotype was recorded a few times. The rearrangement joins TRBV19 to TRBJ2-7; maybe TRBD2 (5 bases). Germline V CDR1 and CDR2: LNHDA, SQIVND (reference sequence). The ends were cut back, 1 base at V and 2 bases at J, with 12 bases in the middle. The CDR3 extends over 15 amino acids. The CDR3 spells CASSIGRGIPYEQYF. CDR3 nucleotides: TGTGCCAGTAGTATAGGAAGAGGGATCCCCTACGAGCAGTACTTC.

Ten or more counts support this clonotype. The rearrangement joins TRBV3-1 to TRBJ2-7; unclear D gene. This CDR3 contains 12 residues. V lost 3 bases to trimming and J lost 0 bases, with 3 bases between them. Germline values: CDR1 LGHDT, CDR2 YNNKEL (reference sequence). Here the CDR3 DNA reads TGTGCCAGCAGCCACATCTCCTACGAGCAGTACTTC. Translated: CASSHISYEQYF.

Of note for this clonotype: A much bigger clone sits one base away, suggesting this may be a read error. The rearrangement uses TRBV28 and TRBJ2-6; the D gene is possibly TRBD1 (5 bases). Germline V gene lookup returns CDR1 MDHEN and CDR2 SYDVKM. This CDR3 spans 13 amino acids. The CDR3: CASTPPGADVLTF. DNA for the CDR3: TGTGCCAGCACCCCTCCTGGGGCCGACGTCCTGACTTTC. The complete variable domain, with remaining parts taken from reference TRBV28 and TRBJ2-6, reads DVKVTQSSRYLVKRTGEKVFLECVQDMDHENMFWYRQDPGLGLRLIYFSYDVKMKEKGDIPEGYSVSREKKERFSLILESASTNQTSMYLCASTPPGADVLTFGAGSRLTVL.

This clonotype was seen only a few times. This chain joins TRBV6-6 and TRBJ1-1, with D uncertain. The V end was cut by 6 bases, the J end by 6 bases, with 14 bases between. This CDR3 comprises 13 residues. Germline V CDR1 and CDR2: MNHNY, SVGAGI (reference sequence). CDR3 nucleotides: TGTGCCAGCAGGGGCTTCGTTGTGGCTGAAGCTTTCTTT. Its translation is CASRGFVVAEAFF.

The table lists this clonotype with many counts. DNA for the CDR3: TGCAGCGTTGTCAGGTTTGCAGACAACACAGATACGCAGTATTTT. Translated, it gives CSVVRFADNTDTQYF. The chain joins TRBV29-1 to TRBJ2-3; no definite D call. This CDR3 spans 15 amino acids. CDR1 and CDR2 (germline): SQVTM, ANQGSEA. Trimming took off 4 bases at V and 2 bases at J, with 16 bases between the two ends.

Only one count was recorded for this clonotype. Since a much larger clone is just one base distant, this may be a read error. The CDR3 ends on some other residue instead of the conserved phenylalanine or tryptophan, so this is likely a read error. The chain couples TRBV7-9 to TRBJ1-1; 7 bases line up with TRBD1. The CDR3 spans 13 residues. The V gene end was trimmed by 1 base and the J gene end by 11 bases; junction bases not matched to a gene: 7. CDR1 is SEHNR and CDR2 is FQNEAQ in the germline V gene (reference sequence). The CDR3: CASSLDWDRRAFS. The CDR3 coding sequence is TGTGCCAGCAGCTTAGACTGGGACAGACGGGCTTTCTCT.

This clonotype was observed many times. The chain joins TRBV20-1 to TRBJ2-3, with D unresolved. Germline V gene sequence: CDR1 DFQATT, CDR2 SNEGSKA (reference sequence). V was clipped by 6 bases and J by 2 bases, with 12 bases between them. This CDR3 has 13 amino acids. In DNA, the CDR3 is TGCAGTGCCCCCCTCTGGGACACAGATACGCAGTATTTT. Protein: CSAPLWDTDTQYF.

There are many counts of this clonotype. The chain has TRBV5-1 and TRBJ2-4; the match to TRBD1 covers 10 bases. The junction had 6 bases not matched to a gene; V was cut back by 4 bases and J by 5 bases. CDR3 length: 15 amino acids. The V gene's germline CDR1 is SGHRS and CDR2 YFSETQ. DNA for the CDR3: TGCGCCAGCAGCCTGGGACAGGGGTTTGAAAACATTCAGTACTTC. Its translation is CASSLGQGFENIQYF.

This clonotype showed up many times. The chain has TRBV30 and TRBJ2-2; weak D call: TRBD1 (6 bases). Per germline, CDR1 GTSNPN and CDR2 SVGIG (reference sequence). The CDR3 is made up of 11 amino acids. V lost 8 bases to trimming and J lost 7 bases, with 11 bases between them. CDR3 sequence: CAHLQGGELFF. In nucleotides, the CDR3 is TGTGCCCACCTACAGGGCGGGGAGCTGTTTTTT.

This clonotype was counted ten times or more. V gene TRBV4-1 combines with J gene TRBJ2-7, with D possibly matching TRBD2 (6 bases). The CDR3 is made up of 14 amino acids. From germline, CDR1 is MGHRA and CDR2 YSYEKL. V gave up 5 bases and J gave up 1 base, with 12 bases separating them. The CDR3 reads CASSSLGGSYEQYF. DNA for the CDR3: TGCGCCAGCAGCTCCCTGGGGGGTTCCTACGAGCAGTACTTC.

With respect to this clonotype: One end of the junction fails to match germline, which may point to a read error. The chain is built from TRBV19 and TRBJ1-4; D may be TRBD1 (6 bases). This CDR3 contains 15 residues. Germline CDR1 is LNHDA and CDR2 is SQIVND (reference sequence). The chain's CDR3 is CASSIIGGVTEKPFF. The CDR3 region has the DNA TGTGCCAGTAGTATAATCGGGGGCGTAACTGAAAAACCGTTTTTT.

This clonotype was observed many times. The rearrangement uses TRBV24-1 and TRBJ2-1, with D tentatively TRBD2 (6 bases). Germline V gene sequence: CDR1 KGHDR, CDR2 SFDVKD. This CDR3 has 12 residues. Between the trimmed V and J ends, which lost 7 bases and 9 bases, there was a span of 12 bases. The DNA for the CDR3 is TGTGCCACCAGAGGCACCGGGGGTGAGCAGTTCTTC. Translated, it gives CATRGTGGEQFF.

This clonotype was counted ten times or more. The CDR3 sequence is CASSAGLAGGSRATQYF. In DNA form, the CDR3 reads TGCGCCAGCAGCGCGGGACTAGCGGGGGGATCAAGAGCGACCCAGTACTTC. This chain joins TRBV5-1 and TRBJ2-5; 15 nucleotides align to TRBD2. V lost 4 bases and J lost 7; bases outside the gene matches: 11. The germline gives CDR1 SGHRS, CDR2 YFSETQ. The CDR3 loop spans 17 amino acids.

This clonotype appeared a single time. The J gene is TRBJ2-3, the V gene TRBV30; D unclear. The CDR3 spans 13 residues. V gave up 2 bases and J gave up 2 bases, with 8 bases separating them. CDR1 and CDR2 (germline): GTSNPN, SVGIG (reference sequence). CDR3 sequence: CAWSRVTTDTQYF. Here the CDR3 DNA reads TGTGCCTGGAGTAGGGTGACCACAGATACGCAGTATTTT.

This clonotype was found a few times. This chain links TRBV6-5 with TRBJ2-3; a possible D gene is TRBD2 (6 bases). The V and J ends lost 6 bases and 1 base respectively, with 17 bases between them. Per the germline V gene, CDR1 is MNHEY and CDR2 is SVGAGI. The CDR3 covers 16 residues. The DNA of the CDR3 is TGTGCCAGCAGGAAGACTAGTTTTCTGGGCACAGATACGCAGTATTTT. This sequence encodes CASRKTSFLGTDTQYF.

The DNA for the CDR3 is TGTGCCAGCAGTCTACAGGGAACTTATAGCAATCAGCCCCAGCATTTT. This sequence encodes CASSLQGTYSNQPQHF. The chain joins TRBV6-6 to TRBJ1-5; TRBD1 is a possible D gene (6 bases). This CDR3 has 16 amino acids. Deletions cut 5 bases from V and 0 bases from J, with 14 bases between. Per germline, CDR1 MNHNY and CDR2 SVGAGI (reference sequence).

This chain's CDR3 is CASSYSVTGGPGEQYF. The CDR3 DNA follows: TGTGCCAGCAGTTACTCCGTAACGGGAGGGCCGGGAGAGCAGTACTTC. V and J are TRBV6-2 or TRBV6-3 and TRBJ2-7; 8 bases agree with TRBD2. Trimming removed 0 bases from V and 7 bases from J; junction bases left unmatched: 11. Germline V gene lookup returns CDR1 MNHEY and CDR2 SVGEGT. This CDR3 is 16 amino acids long.

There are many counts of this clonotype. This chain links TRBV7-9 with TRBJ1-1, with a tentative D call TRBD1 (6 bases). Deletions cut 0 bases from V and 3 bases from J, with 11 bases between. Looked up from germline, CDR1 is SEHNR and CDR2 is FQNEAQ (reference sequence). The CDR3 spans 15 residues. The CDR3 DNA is TGTGCCAGCAGCTTAGCACAGGGACTGGACACTGAAGCTTTCTTT. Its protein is CASSLAQGLDTEAFF.

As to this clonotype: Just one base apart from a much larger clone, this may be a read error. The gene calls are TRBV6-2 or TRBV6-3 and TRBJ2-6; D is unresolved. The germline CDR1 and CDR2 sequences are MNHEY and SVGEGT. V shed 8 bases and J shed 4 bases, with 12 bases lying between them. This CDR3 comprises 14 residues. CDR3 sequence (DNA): TGTGCCAGCTCAGTGGGTTACGGGGCCAACGTCCTGACTTTC. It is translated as CASSVGYGANVLTF.

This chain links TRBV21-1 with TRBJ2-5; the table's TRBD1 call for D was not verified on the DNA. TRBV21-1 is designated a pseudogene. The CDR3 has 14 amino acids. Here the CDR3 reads CASSRGDTPGTQYF. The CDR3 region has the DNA TGTGCCAGCAGCCGAGGGGACACCCCAGGAACCCAGTACTTC.